This is a list of T cell receptor beta chains from one sample in a study of neurological immune-mediated disorders. TCRdb re-called the 5' RACE reads through MiXCR, storing one row per CDR3 protein. The table shows some 41,000 distinct CDR3 sequences, with roughly 2.5% occurring only once. The sample consisted of PBMCs. The receptors were gathered from a man between 25 and 39 years old with multiple sclerosis. Both conserved end residues are part of each CDR3. Fields, in order: V gene, D gene, J gene, clone size, CDR3 protein, CDR3 DNA. D genes are given only for firm matches. Some rows mark clone size as missing; the rest say once, few, many or name a class of expanded clone.

v_gene: TRBV19; d_gene: -; j_gene: TRBJ1-1; abundance: -; CDR3aa: CASSIPGEAEAFF; CDR3nt: TGTGCCAGTAGTATACCTGGCGAGGCTGAAGCTTTCTTT
v_gene: TRBV5-1; d_gene: TRBD1; j_gene: TRBJ2-5; abundance: many; CDR3aa: CASSLKTGKTQYF; CDR3nt: TGCGCCAGCAGCTTAAAGACAGGGAAGACCCAGTACTTC
v_gene: TRBV20-1; d_gene: TRBD2; j_gene: TRBJ2-3; abundance: few; CDR3aa: CSAREASGTADTQYF; CDR3nt: TGCAGTGCTAGAGAGGCTAGCGGCACGGCAGATACGCAGTATTTT
v_gene: TRBV6-5; d_gene: -; j_gene: TRBJ2-7; abundance: many; CDR3aa: CASSSTRTVYEQYF; CDR3nt: TGTGCCAGCAGTTCCACGAGGACTGTATACGAGCAGTACTTC
v_gene: TRBV10-2; d_gene: -; j_gene: TRBJ1-1; abundance: many; CDR3aa: CASSGPEGADTEAFF; CDR3nt: TGCGCCAGCAGCGGACCGGAGGGCGCGGACACTGAAGCTTTCTTT
v_gene: TRBV12-3/TRBV12-4; d_gene: TRBD1; j_gene: TRBJ2-2; abundance: many; CDR3aa: CASSSGTGGPGELFF; CDR3nt: TGTGCCAGCAGTTCCGGGACAGGGGGCCCCGGGGAGCTGTTTTTT
v_gene: TRBV20-1; d_gene: TRBD2; j_gene: TRBJ2-1; abundance: many; CDR3aa: CSANRGGYNEQFF; CDR3nt: TGCAGTGCTAATCGGGGGGGTTATAATGAGCAGTTCTTC
v_gene: TRBV5-5; d_gene: -; j_gene: TRBJ1-5; abundance: many; CDR3aa: CASSLVGGNQPQHF; CDR3nt: TGTGCCAGCAGCTTAGTCGGGGGGAATCAGCCCCAGCATTTT
v_gene: TRBV11-2; d_gene: -; j_gene: TRBJ2-7; abundance: many; CDR3aa: CASRDPALEQYF; CDR3nt: TGTGCCAGCCGGGACCCTGCCCTCGAGCAGTACTTC
v_gene: TRBV2; d_gene: -; j_gene: TRBJ2-3; abundance: many; CDR3aa: CASSETTSTVYF; CDR3nt: TGTGCCAGCAGTGAAACAACGTCTACGGTGTATTTT
v_gene: TRBV20-1; d_gene: -; j_gene: TRBJ1-1; abundance: many; CDR3aa: CSARMGNTEAFF; CDR3nt: TGCAGTGCTAGAATGGGGAACACTGAAGCTTTCTTT
v_gene: TRBV6-5; d_gene: -; j_gene: TRBJ2-5; abundance: many; CDR3aa: CASSPFLGDQETQYF; CDR3nt: TGTGCCAGCAGTCCCTTCCTTGGGGACCAAGAGACCCAGTACTTC
v_gene: TRBV28; d_gene: -; j_gene: TRBJ2-3; abundance: medium-sized; CDR3aa: CASSPTGDETDTQYF; CDR3nt: TGTGCCAGCAGCCCTACGGGAGACGAAACAGATACGCAGTATTTT
v_gene: TRBV24-1; d_gene: -; j_gene: TRBJ2-3; abundance: many; CDR3aa: CATSPLGTDTQYF; CDR3nt: TGTGCCACCAGCCCGTTGGGGACAGATACGCAGTATTTT
v_gene: TRBV27; d_gene: TRBD2; j_gene: TRBJ2-2; abundance: -; CDR3aa: CASRTWGGNTGELFF; CDR3nt: TGTGCCAGCAGAACCTGGGGGGGAAACACCGGGGAGCTGTTTTTT
v_gene: TRBV12-3/TRBV12-4; d_gene: -; j_gene: TRBJ1-5; abundance: many; CDR3aa: CASAGKGVNQPQHF; CDR3nt: TGTGCCAGCGCCGGAAAAGGGGTCAATCAGCCCCAGCATTTT
v_gene: TRBV3-1; d_gene: TRBD2; j_gene: TRBJ2-7; abundance: many; CDR3aa: CASSQEPAGGYEQYF; CDR3nt: TGTGCCAGCAGCCAAGAACCAGCGGGAGGATACGAGCAGTACTTC
v_gene: TRBV20-1; d_gene: TRBD2; j_gene: TRBJ2-3; abundance: many; CDR3aa: CSARELAGLSSTDTQYF; CDR3nt: TGCAGTGCTAGAGAACTAGCGGGGCTTTCTAGCACAGATACGCAGTATTTT
v_gene: TRBV7-8; d_gene: -; j_gene: TRBJ2-3; abundance: many; CDR3aa: CASSFGVGVSTDTQYF; CDR3nt: TGTGCCAGCAGCTTTGGGGTGGGGGTTAGCACAGATACGCAGTATTTT
v_gene: TRBV5-8; d_gene: -; j_gene: TRBJ2-1; abundance: many; CDR3aa: CASRRGGAVYNEQFF; CDR3nt: TGTGCCAGCAGACGAGGAGGCGCCGTGTACAATGAGCAGTTCTTC
v_gene: TRBV18; d_gene: TRBD2; j_gene: TRBJ2-2; abundance: many; CDR3aa: CASSPRTSGGLTGELFF; CDR3nt: TGTGCCAGCTCACCAAGAACCAGCGGGGGCCTCACCGGGGAGCTGTTTTTT